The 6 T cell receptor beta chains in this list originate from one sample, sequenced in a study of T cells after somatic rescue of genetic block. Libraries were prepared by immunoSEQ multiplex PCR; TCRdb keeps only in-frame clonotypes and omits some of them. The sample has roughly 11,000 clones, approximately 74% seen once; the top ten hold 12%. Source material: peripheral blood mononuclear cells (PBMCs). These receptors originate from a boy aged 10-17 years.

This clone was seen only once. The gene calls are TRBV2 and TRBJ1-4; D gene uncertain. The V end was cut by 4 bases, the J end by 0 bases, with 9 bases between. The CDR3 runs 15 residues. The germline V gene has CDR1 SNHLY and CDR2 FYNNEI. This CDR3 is CASSAAAATNEKLFF. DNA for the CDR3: TGTGCCAGCAGTGCTGCGGCCGCAACTAATGAAAAACTGTTTTTT.

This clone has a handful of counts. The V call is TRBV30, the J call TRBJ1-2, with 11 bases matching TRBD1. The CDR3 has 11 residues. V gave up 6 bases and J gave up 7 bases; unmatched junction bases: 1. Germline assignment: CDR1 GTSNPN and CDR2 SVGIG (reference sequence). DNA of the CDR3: TGTGCCTGTGGGACAGGGGGTGGCTACACCTTC. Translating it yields CACGTGGGYTF.

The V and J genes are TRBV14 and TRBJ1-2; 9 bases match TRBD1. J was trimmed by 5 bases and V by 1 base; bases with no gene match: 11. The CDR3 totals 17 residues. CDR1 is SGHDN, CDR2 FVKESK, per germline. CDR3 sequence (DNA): TGTGCCAGCAGCCAAGTGAAAGCCGGGGACAGGGTTTATGGCTACACCTTC. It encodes CASSQVKAGDRVYGYTF. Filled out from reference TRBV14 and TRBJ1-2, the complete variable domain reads EAGVTQFPSHSVIEKGQTVTLRCDPISGHDNLYWYRRVMGKEIKFLLHFVKESKQDESGMPNNRFLAERTGGTYSTLKVQPAELEDSGVYFCASSQVKAGDRVYGYTFGSGTRLTVV.

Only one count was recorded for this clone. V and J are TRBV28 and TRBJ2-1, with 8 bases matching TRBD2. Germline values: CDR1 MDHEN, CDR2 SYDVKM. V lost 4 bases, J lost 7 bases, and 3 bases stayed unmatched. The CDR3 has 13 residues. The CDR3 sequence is CASSSGGGNEQFF. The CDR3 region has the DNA TGTGCCAGCAGTTCGGGCGGGGGGAATGAGCAGTTCTTC.

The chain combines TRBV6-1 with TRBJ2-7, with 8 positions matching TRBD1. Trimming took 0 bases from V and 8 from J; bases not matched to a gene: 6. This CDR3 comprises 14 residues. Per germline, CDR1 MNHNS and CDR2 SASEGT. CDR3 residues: CASSEAGTGPQQYF. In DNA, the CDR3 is TGTGCCAGCAGTGAAGCGGGGACAGGCCCCCAGCAGTACTTC.

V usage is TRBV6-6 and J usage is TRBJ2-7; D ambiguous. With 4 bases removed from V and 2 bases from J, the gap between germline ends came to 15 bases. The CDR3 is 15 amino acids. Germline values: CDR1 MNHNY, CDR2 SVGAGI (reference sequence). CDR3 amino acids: CASSSQGPTPYEQYF. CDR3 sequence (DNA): TGTGCCAGCAGTTCGCAAGGGCCTACTCCCTACGAGCAGTACTTC.